These 14 T cell receptor beta chains were sequenced from one sample in a study of regulatory T cells in long-lasting Graves disease. iRepertoire HTBI primers and Arm-PCR of CDR3 regions built TCR beta libraries. TCRdb ran MiXCR on the multiplex PCR reads and lists one entry per CDR3 protein. Seen here are under 450,000 distinct CDR3 sequences, around 15% observed once, and the top ten hold 20%. Noted time point: newly diagnosed GD, antithyroid drugs for less than 3 months. From PBMCs, RNA was extracted and then used to make the TCR library. These data also featured in a second study, about T cells in Graves' hyperthyroidism and ophthalmopathy.

The sample consisted of peripheral blood mononuclear cells (PBMCs), taken at new diagnosis, from a patient treated with antithyroid drugs. These receptors were collected from a woman younger than 30 with Graves disease.

The V and J genes are TRBV15 and TRBJ1-5; D is uncertain. The CDR3 length is 16 residues. Germline V lookup: CDR1 LNHNV, CDR2 YYDKDF (reference sequence). The ends were cut back, 4 bases at V and 1 base at J, with 14 bases in the middle. The DNA of the CDR3 is TGTGCCACCAGCAACCCTCGACCAGCAAGCAATCAGCCCCAGCATTTT. Protein: CATSNPRPASNQPQHF.

About this clonotype: A much larger clone lies a single base off, so this may be a read error. The chain carries TRBV28 and TRBJ2-7; maybe TRBD1 (6 bases). Germline V gives CDR1 MDHEN, CDR2 SYDVKM. This CDR3 region has 12 residues. The CDR3 is CVTTTGSYEQYF. In DNA form, the CDR3 reads TGTGTCACTACGACAGGATCCTACGAGCAGTACTTC.

The rearrangement joins TRBV29-1 to TRBJ1-3; no definite D call. The CDR3 extends over 13 amino acids. Per germline, CDR1 SQVTM and CDR2 ANQGSEA. Trimming left V 6 bases short and J 4 bases short, with 13 bases between. The CDR3 nucleotides are TGCAGCGTACAGACGAATTCGGGAAACACCATATATTTT. Translation gives CSVQTNSGNTIYF.

This clonotype was seen only a few times. V usage is TRBV29-1 and J usage is TRBJ2-5, with 7 bases aligning to TRBD1. CDR3 length: 11 amino acids. After removal of 7 bases from V and 5 bases from J, the junction contained 4 bases not matched to a gene. Germline V gene sequence: CDR1 SQVTM, CDR2 ANQGSEA. In DNA form, the CDR3 reads TGCAGCGCCTTACAGGGGGAGACCCAGTACTTC. Encoded protein: CSALQGETQYF. Full variable domain (rest looked up from reference TRBV29-1 and TRBJ2-5): SAVISQKPSRDICQRGTSLTIQCQVDSQVTMMFWYRQQPGQSLTLIATANQGSEATYESGFVIDKFPISRPNLTFSTLTVSNMSPEDSSIYLCSALQGETQYFGPGTRLLVL.

V and J are TRBV11-2 and TRBJ2-7; TRBD2 aligns across 11 bases. This CDR3 contains 17 residues. Germline V gene sequence: CDR1 SGHAT, CDR2 FQNNGV. V shed 1 base, J shed 2 bases, and the junction held 7 bases outside the gene matches. This CDR3 reads CASSLGLAGGPTYEQYF. Here the CDR3 DNA reads TGTGCCAGCAGCTTAGGGCTAGCGGGAGGCCCTACCTACGAGCAGTACTTC. Combining the CDR3 with reference TRBV11-2 and TRBJ2-7 gives the whole variable domain EAGVAQSPRYKIIEKRQSVAFWCNPISGHATLYWYQQILGQGPKLLIQFQNNGVVDDSQLPKDRFSAERLKGVDSTLKIQPAKLEDSAVYLCASSLGLAGGPTYEQYFGPGTRLTVT.

With respect to this clonotype: This may come from a read error, since a much larger clone is one base off. The genes are TRBV30 and TRBJ2-1; no clear D gene. The CDR3 loop spans 11 amino acids. The V and J ends lost 0 bases and 6 bases respectively, with 3 bases between them. Per germline, CDR1 GTSNPN and CDR2 SVGIG (reference sequence). The CDR3 DNA reads TGTGCCTGGAGTGTACGCAATGAGCAGTTCTTC. Protein sequence: CAWSVRNEQFF.

About this clonotype itself: This probably arose from a read error, given a far larger clone one base away. The chain uses TRBV9 and TRBJ2-3; 8 bases are shared with TRBD2. The J call is in doubt because the DNA end fits TRBJ2-5 better. Germline V gives CDR1 SGDLS, CDR2 YYNGEE. The CDR3 loop spans 16 amino acids. CDR3 sequence (DNA): TGTGCCAGCAGCGCGGGACTAGTGGGAGTGGGGGAGACCCAGTACTTC. The encoded protein is CASSAGLVGVGETQYF.

The sample holds many counts of this clonotype. The chain couples TRBV6-1 to TRBJ2-7, with 13 bases aligning to TRBD2. The germline V gene has CDR1 MNHNS and CDR2 SASEGT. Germline trimming cut 6 bases from V and 3 bases from J; bases unmatched to any gene: 5. CDR3 length equals 15 residues. CDR3 region: CASRLLAGGLYEQYF. Written as DNA, the CDR3 is TGTGCCAGCAGGCTACTAGCGGGAGGGCTCTACGAGCAGTACTTC.

This clonotype was picked up many times. The CDR3 loop is CASREDLIKETQYF. As DNA, the CDR3 is TGTGCCAGCAGAGAGGATTTGATAAAAGAGACCCAGTACTTC. The V call is TRBV28, the J call TRBJ2-5, with D unclear. Germline loops: CDR1 MDHEN, CDR2 SYDVKM. This CDR3 spans 14 amino acids. V lost 6 bases and J 3 bases, leaving 14 bases between the germline ends.

The J gene is TRBJ2-5, the V gene TRBV28; perhaps TRBD2 as D (7 bases). V dropped 3 bases and J dropped 9 bases, with 14 bases sitting between them. The CDR3 consists of 13 residues. Germline V CDR1 and CDR2: MDHEN, SYDVKM. CDR3 protein: CASSLGGGEAQYF. As DNA, the CDR3 is TGTGCCAGCAGTTTGGGGGGGGGCGAGGCCCAGTACTTC.

The sample holds many counts of this clonotype. This chain connects TRBV2 to TRBJ1-1; the match to TRBD1 covers 7 bases. The CDR3 is 13 amino acids. V lost 6 bases, J lost 6 bases, and 7 bases stayed unmatched. CDR1 is SNHLY, CDR2 FYNNEI, per germline. The CDR3 reads CASSPTGAPEAFF. The DNA of the CDR3 is TGTGCCAGCAGCCCCACAGGGGCCCCTGAAGCTTTCTTT.

This clonotype occurred many times. V gene TRBV15 combines with J gene TRBJ2-3; 9 bases match TRBD2. V shed 9 bases, J shed 6 bases, and the junction held 10 bases outside the gene matches. This CDR3 has 14 residues. Germline CDR1 LNHNV, CDR2 YYDKDF (reference sequence). The CDR3 loop is CATSNGLALDTQYF. CDR3 DNA: TGTGCCACGAGTAACGGACTAGCGTTGGATACGCAGTATTTT.

This clonotype has a count of ten or more. The V gene is TRBV20-1, the J gene TRBJ2-7; TRBD2 agrees at 8 bases. The CDR3 has 14 amino acids. From germline, CDR1 is DFQATT and CDR2 SNEGSKA (reference sequence). V shed 2 bases, J shed 3 bases, and the junction held 6 bases outside the gene matches. The DNA of the CDR3 is TGCAGTGCTAGAATCAGGGGACTAGTCTACGAGCAGTACTTC. Translation gives CSARIRGLVYEQYF.

This clonotype was recorded many times. The chain carries TRBV5-5 and TRBJ1-4; D ambiguous. Germline assignment: CDR1 SGHKS and CDR2 YYEKEE (reference sequence). The CDR3 extends over 16 amino acids. Between the trimmed V and J ends, which lost 6 bases and 2 bases, there was a span of 17 bases. The CDR3 protein is CASTPRGSATNEKLFF. Here the CDR3 DNA reads TGTGCCAGCACCCCACGGGGTTCGGCCACTAATGAAAAACTGTTTTTT.